Included here is one T cell receptor (beta chain) sequence, with context. Its antigen is as yet unknown. PCR used 60 Vbeta primers and 13 Jbeta primers. This table comes from immunoSEQ multiplex PCR, and its TCRdb copy is limited to in-frame clones, with some not included. The sample shows 95,000 to 150,000 clones, 75% to 90% of them seen only once. These data originate in a study of cytomegalovirus exposure and HLA in healthy donors. The wider study: Early release data held 75 million to 100 million unique TCRs from HLA-typed donors. Study conclusions and caveats: Most TCR sequences proved rare, with some public TCRs found in many donors. When presence/absence was analysed, sequencing depth was taken to be roughly uniform across donors. One variant, a missense change in DCLRE1C, was linked in a later analysis to TCR beta V- and J-gene trimming.

The sample was PBMCs. The sequence was obtained from a man aged 25 to 40 in good health and CMV-seronegative.

The CDR3 sequence: CASSFPTSGDTNEQFF. DNA of the CDR3: TGTGCCAGCAGCTTTCCGACTAGCGGGGATACGAATGAGCAGTTCTTC. The J gene is TRBJ2-1, the V gene TRBV5-6; 11 bases line up with TRBD2. Trimming at V came to 2 bases and at J to 7 bases, leaving 8 bases not matched to a gene. The germline V gene encodes CDR1 SGHDT and CDR2 YYEEEE. This CDR3 is 16 amino acids long.